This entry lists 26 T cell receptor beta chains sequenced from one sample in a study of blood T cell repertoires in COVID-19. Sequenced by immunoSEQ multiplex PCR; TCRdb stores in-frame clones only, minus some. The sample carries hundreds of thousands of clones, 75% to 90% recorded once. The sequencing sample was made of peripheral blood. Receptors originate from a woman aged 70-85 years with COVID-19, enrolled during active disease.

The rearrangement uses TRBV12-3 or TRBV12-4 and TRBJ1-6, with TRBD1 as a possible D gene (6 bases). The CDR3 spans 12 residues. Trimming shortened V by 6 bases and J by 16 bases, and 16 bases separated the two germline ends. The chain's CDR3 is CASRSPRGLLHF. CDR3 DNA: TGTGCCAGCAGGTCCCCAAGGGGGTTACTCCACTTT.

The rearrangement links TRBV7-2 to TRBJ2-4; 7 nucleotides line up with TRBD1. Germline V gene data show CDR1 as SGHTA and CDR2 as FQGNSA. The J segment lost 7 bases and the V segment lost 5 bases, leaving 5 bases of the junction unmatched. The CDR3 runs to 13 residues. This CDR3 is CASSPRQGNIQYF. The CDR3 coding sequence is TGTGCCAGCAGCCCCCGACAGGGTAACATTCAGTACTTC.

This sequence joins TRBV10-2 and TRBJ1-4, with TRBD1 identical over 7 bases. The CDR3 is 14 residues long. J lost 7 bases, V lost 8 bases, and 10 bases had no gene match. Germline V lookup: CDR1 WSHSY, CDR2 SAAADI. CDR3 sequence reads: CASGETGRSEKLFF. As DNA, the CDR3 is TGCGCCAGCGGGGAGACAGGGCGGAGTGAAAAACTGTTTTTT.

In DNA, the CDR3 is TGTGCCAGCAGCTTATTTAGCGGAGACACTGAAGCTTTCTTT. Translation: CASSLFSGDTEAFF. J is TRBJ1-1 and V is TRBV7-3; D is unresolved. V lost 2 bases and J lost 3, with 10 bases in between. Germline loops: CDR1 SGHTA, CDR2 FQGTGA. The CDR3 is made up of 14 amino acids.

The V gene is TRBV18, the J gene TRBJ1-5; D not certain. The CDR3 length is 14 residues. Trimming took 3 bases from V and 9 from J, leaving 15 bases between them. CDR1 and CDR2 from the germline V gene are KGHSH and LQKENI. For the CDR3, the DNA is TGTGCCAGCTCACCGGACGGGAGTCCCGGGCCCCAGCATTTT. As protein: CASSPDGSPGPQHF.

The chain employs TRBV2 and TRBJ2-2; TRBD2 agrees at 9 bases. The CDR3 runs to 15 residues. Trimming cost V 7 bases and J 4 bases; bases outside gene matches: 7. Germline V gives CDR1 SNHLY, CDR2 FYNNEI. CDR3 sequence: CASKTSSGVTGELFF. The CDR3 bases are TGTGCCAGCAAAACCTCTAGCGGGGTCACCGGGGAGCTGTTTTTT.

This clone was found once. CDR3 sequence (DNA): TGTGCCAGCAGCCTTCGGACTGCCGGGGAGCTGTTTTTT. Its translation is CASSLRTAGELFF. The gene calls are TRBV9 and TRBJ2-2, with D possibly matching TRBD2 (5 bases). The CDR3 extends over 13 amino acids. The germline CDR1 and CDR2 sequences are SGDLS and YYNGEE. Trimming removed 4 bases at V and 6 bases at J, with 10 bases between. The full variable domain, completed using reference TRBV9 and TRBJ2-2, is DSGVTQTPKHLITATGQRVTLRCSPRSGDLSVYWYQQSLDQGLQFLIQYYNGEERAKGNILERFSAQQFPDLHSELNLSSLELGDSALYFCASSLRTAGELFFGEGSRLTVL.

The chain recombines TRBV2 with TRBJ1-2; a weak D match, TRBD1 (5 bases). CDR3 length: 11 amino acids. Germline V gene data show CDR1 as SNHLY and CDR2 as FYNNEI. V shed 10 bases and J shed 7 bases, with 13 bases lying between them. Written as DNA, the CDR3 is TGTGCCATCGCCCGGACATCTGGCTACACCTTC. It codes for CAIARTSGYTF.

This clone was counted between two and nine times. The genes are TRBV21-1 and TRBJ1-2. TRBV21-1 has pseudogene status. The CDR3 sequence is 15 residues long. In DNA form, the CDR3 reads TGTGCCAGCAGCCCCGAGGGGGGGTTCGATGGGGGCTACACCTTC. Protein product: CASSPEGGFDGGYTF.

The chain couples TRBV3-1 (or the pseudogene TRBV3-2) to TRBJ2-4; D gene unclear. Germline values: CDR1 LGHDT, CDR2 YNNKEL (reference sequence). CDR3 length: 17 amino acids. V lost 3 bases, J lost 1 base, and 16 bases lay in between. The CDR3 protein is CASSQLSTPVAKNIQYF. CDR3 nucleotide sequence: TGTGCCAGCAGCCAGTTATCTACTCCCGTGGCCAAAAACATTCAGTACTTC.

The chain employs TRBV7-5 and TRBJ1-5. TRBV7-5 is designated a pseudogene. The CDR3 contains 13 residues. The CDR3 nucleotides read TGTGCCAGAAGCAGGGAGAGCAATCAGCCCCAGCATTTT. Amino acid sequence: CARSRESNQPQHF.

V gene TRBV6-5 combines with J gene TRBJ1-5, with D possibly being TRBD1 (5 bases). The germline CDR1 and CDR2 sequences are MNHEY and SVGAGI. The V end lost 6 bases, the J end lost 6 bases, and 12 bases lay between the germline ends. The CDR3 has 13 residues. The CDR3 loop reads CASRGSGGQPQHF. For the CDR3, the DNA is TGTGCCAGCAGAGGGAGCGGGGGTCAGCCCCAGCATTTT.

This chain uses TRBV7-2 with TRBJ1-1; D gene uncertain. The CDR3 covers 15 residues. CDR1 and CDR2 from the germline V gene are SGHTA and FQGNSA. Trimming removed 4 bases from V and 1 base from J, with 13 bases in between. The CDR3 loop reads CASSSDIRGNTEAFF. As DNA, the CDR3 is TGTGCCAGCAGCTCCGACATACGGGGGAACACTGAAGCTTTCTTT.

In DNA, the CDR3 is TGCGCCAGCAGCTTACTCACTAGCGGGGGGGTAGTAGGCAATGAGCAGTTCTTC. Encoded protein: CASSLLTSGGVVGNEQFF. The chain is built from TRBV5-1 and TRBJ2-1, with 13 bases fitting TRBD2. V lost 2 bases, J lost 6 bases, and 11 bases stayed unmatched. Looked up from germline, CDR1 is SGHRS and CDR2 is YFSETQ. The CDR3 length is 18 residues.

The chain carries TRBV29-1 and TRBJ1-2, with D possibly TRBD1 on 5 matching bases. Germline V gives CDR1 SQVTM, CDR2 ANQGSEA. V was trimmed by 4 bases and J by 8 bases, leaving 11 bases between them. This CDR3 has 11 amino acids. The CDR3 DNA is TGCAGCGTTGCAGGGCAGGGAGGCTACACCTTC. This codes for CSVAGQGGYTF.

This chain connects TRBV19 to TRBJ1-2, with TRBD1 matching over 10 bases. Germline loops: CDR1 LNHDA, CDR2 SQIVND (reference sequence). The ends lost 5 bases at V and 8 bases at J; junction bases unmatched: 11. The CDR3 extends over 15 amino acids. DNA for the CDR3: TGTGCCAGTAGTGCCAATCGACAGGGGGCAGGAGGCTACACCTTC. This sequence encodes CASSANRQGAGGYTF.

CDR3 protein: CASSSRPQTQETQYF. Written as DNA, the CDR3 is TGTGCCAGCAGCTCCCGGCCACAGACACAAGAGACCCAGTACTTC. This sequence joins TRBV11-2 and TRBJ2-5; D not certain. V was pared by 4 bases and J by 2 bases, with 14 bases between. The length of the CDR3 is 15 residues. Germline V gene data show CDR1 as SGHAT and CDR2 as FQNNGV.

As DNA, the CDR3 is TGTGCCAGCAGGCCTTGGACTAGCGGGGGGGCGGAGCAGTTCTTC. Translated, it gives CASRPWTSGGAEQFF. The gene calls are TRBV9 and TRBJ2-1, with 15 bases that match TRBD2. Germline-derived CDR1 and CDR2 are SGDLS and YYNGEE. There are 15 residues in the CDR3. V lost 5 bases, J lost 10 bases, and 7 bases stayed unmatched.

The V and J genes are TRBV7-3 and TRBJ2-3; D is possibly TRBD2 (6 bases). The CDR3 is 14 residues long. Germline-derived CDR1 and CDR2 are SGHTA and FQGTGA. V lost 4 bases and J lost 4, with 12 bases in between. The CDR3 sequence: CASSSDQRADTQYF. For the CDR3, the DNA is TGTGCCAGCAGCTCCGATCAGCGGGCAGATACGCAGTATTTT.

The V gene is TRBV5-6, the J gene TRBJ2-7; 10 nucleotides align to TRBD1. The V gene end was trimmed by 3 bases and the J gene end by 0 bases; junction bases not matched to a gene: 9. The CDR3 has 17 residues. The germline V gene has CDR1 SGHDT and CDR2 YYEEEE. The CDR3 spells CASSSDRDRGSSYEQYF. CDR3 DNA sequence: TGTGCCAGCAGCTCGGACCGGGACAGGGGAAGCTCCTACGAGCAGTACTTC. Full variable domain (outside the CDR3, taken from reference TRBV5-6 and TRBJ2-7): DAGVTQSPTHLIKTRGQQVTLRCSPKSGHDTVSWYQQALGQGPQFIFQYYEEEERQRGNFPDRFSGHQFPNYSSELNVNALLLGDSALYLCASSSDRDRGSSYEQYFGPGTRLTVT.

The CDR3 nucleotides read TGTGCCAGTAGTATCACAGGGGGCGCGCCCACCGGGGAGCTGTTTTTT. This encodes CASSITGGAPTGELFF. V and J are TRBV19 and TRBJ2-2; 9 bases align to TRBD1. CDR1 is LNHDA and CDR2 is SQIVND in the germline V gene (reference sequence). The CDR3 spans 16 residues. V lost 3 bases to trimming and J lost 4 bases; unmatched junction nucleotides: 6.

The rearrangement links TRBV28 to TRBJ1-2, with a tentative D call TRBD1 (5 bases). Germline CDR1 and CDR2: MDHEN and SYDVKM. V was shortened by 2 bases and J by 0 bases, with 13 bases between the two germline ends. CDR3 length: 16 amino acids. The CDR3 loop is CASSLGGSQTNYGYTF. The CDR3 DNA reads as TGTGCCAGCAGTTTAGGGGGGTCCCAGACTAACTATGGCTACACCTTC.

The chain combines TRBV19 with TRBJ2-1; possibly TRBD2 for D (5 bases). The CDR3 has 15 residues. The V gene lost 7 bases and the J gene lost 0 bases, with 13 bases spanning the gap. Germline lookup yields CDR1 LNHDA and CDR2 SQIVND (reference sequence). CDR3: CASKLIGSSYNEQFF. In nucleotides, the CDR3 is TGTGCCAGTAAGCTCATAGGGAGCTCCTACAATGAGCAGTTCTTC.

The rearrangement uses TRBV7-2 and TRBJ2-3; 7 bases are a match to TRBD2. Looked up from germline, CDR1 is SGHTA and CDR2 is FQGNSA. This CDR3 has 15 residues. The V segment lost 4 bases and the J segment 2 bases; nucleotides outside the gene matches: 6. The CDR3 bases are TGTGCCAGCAGCTCCCGGAGCGGGGCCACAGATACGCAGTATTTT. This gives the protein CASSSRSGATDTQYF.

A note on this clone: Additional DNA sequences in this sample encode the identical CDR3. Here the CDR3 DNA reads TGTGCCAGCAGTTTATCGGGGGGGCCTAACTATGGCTACACCTTC. Amino acid sequence: CASSLSGGPNYGYTF. The V and J genes are TRBV27 and TRBJ1-2, with D possibly matching TRBD1 (6 bases). Germline V gives CDR1 MNHEY, CDR2 SMNVEV (reference sequence). CDR3 length: 15 amino acids. Deletions cut 0 bases from V and 0 bases from J, with 8 bases between.

CDR3 in DNA: TGTGCCAGCAGCCAAGATCGGAGGGCCAATGAGCAGTTCTTC. It encodes CASSQDRRANEQFF. The V gene is TRBV3-1 (or the pseudogene TRBV3-2), the J gene TRBJ2-1; D might be TRBD2 (6 bases). Trimming took off 0 bases at V and 6 bases at J, with 9 bases between the two ends. The CDR3 sequence is 14 residues long. The germline CDR1 and CDR2 sequences are LGHDT and YNNKEL (reference sequence).